This T cell receptor (beta chain) was recovered during a study of naive and memory T cell subsets. General observations from the study: This RNA-based method may be sensitive to activation-related transcript changes.

CDR1 is MDHEN and CDR2 is SYDVKM in the germline V gene. Trimming stripped 6 bases from V and 5 bases from J, with 19 bases between. The CDR3 runs 15 residues. TCR cDNA received a 3' ligated oligonucleotide that carried a UMI. Amplification of ligated cDNA took four PCR rounds with SP2 and nested alpha and beta constant primers. MiXCR, applied by TCRdb to the 5' RACE reads, yields one record per CDR3 protein. Of 58,000 or so distinct CDR3 sequences in the sample, 6.5% to 8.5% were seen once. This clonotype turned up a few times. Its antigen is unknown. The chain employs TRBV28 and TRBJ1-1; the D gene is possibly TRBD1 (5 bases). This sequence was found in a female donor in good health. DNA of the CDR3: TGTGCCAGCAGCCAACAGGACCGGGTGAGGACTGAAGCTTTCTTT. Amino acid sequence: CASSQQDRVRTEAFF.